These T cell receptor beta chains were read from a single sample in a study of blood T cell repertoires in COVID-19. Assay: immunoSEQ multiplex PCR; the TCRdb copy retains only in-frame clones and omits some. This table has 300,000 to 450,000 clones, around 87% appearing once. Sample: PBMCs or T cells enriched from blood (not recorded which). The receptors shown here come from a man between 18 and 29 years old who had recovered from COVID-19. CDR3s include the opening cysteine and the closing phenylalanine or tryptophan. D genes are given only for firm matches. Clone sizes are given selectively: once, few, many, or a class where the clone is expanded.

v_call,j_call,d_call,clone_size,cdr3_nt,cdr3_aa
TRBV15,TRBJ2-2,.,.,TGTGCCACCAGCAGAGCATTAGGAGCGGTTCGGGGCGGGGAGCTGTTTTTT,CATSRALGAVRGGELFF
TRBV3-1/TRBV3-2,TRBJ2-7,TRBD2,.,TGTGCCAGCAGTCGGGCTAGCGGGGGGTACGAGCAGTACTTC,CASSRASGGYEQYF
TRBV11-2,TRBJ2-7,.,once,TGTGCCAGCAGCTTAGACGAGAAGAAAACCTACGAGCAGTACTTC,CASSLDEKKTYEQYF
TRBV3-1/TRBV3-2,TRBJ1-2,TRBD1,once,TGTGCCAGCAGCTCCCGGACAGGGAACTATGGCTACACCTTC,CASSSRTGNYGYTF
TRBV18,TRBJ2-1,TRBD2,.,TGTGCCAGCTCACCTGGCACGGGAGGCTACAATGAGCAGTTCTTC,CASSPGTGGYNEQFF
TRBV4-1,TRBJ1-2,.,.,TGCGCCAGCAGCCAAGCTGGACAGTCAACCTATGGCTACACCTTC,CASSQAGQSTYGYTF
TRBV5-1,TRBJ2-5,TRBD1,.,TGCGCCAGCAGCTTGGAGGCTGGACAGGGGCTTGGGGAGACCCAGTACTTC,CASSLEAGQGLGETQYF
TRBV12-1,TRBJ1-6,.,.,TGTGCCAGCAGCTTTGAAATCGTTCCTCGTTCACCCCTCCACTTT,CASSFEIVPRSPLHF
TRBV3-1/TRBV3-2,TRBJ2-2,TRBD1,many,TGTGCCAGCCATCTGGGGACAGGCACCGGGGAGCTGTTTTTT,CASHLGTGTGELFF
TRBV12-2,TRBJ2-4,.,.,TGTGCAAGTCGCTTAGCTAGGACACCAACTGATAAAAACATTCAGTACTTC,CASRLARTPTDKNIQYF
TRBV27,TRBJ2-7,.,.,TGTGCCAGCAGTTTATCGCGGGGTATGACCTACGAGCAGTACTTC,CASSLSRGMTYEQYF
TRBV6-5,TRBJ2-5,TRBD1,.,TGTGCCAGCAGTTCCCTTTGGACAGGGGGACAAGAGACCCAGTACTTC,CASSSLWTGGQETQYF
TRBV28,TRBJ1-6,TRBD1,.,TGTGCCAGCAGTTTAATCAGGGGGCATGGTTCACCCCTCCACTTT,CASSLIRGHGSPLHF
TRBV27,TRBJ1-1,.,.,TGTGCCAGCAGTTCGGGGGAGGGTAGGGCTGAAGCTTTCTTT,CASSSGEGRAEAFF
TRBV11-2,TRBJ2-7,.,.,TGTGCCAGCAGCCCACAGGGCTACGAGCAGTACTTC,CASSPQGYEQYF
TRBV18,TRBJ2-3,.,once,TGTGCCAGCTCCCAACACCCGGGACTCAGCACAGATACGCAGTATTTT,CASSQHPGLSTDTQYF
TRBV4-1,TRBJ1-2,.,.,TGCGCCAGCAGCCAAGATTTAACAGTACACTATGGCTACACCTTC,CASSQDLTVHYGYTF
TRBV27,TRBJ2-5,TRBD2,.,TGTGCCAGCAGTCTCCGACAGGCGGGAGGAGAGACCCAGTACTTC,CASSLRQAGGETQYF
TRBV9,TRBJ1-3,.,.,TGTGCCAGCAGCGTAAACACTGGAAACACCATATATTTT,CASSVNTGNTIYF
TRBV30,TRBJ2-4,.,.,TGTGCCTGGCAGGGGGGTACAGGGGTGAGCAACATTCAGTACTTC,CAWQGGTGVSNIQYF
TRBV6-5,TRBJ2-3,TRBD1,once,TGTGCCAGCAGTTTAGGGCAGGGGGTGGGTACGCAGTATTTT,CASSLGQGVGTQYF
TRBV7-2,TRBJ1-5,.,once,TGTGCCAGCAGCTTAGGCAGGGTGGGTCAGCCCCAGCATTTT,CASSLGRVGQPQHF
TRBV7-2,TRBJ2-1,TRBD2,.,TGTGCCAGCAGCTTTAGCGGGAAGAATTACAATGAGCAGTTCTTC,CASSFSGKNYNEQFF
TRBV11-2,TRBJ2-5,TRBD1,.,TGTGCCAGCGGGACAGGGGTTTTGGAGACCCAGTACTTC,CASGTGVLETQYF
TRBV28,TRBJ1-4,.,.,TGTGCCAGCAGTTTTCCCCCCGCAGGTGTGGCTAATGAAAAACTGTTTTTT,CASSFPPAGVANEKLFF
TRBV7-3,TRBJ2-6,.,.,TGTGCCAGCAGCCCTCTAGCTGGGGCCAACGTCCTGACTTTC,CASSPLAGANVLTF
TRBV7-2,TRBJ2-7,.,.,TGTGCCAGCAGCTTAGTATCGAGCTCCTACGAGCAGTACTTC,CASSLVSSSYEQYF
TRBV7-8,TRBJ2-2,TRBD1,few,TGTGCCAGCAGCCAGACAGGGGGTGTATCGAACACCGGGGAGCTGTTTTTT,CASSQTGGVSNTGELFF
TRBV7-2,TRBJ2-7,.,few,TGTGCCAGCAGCTCTCATCCGGTCGGGGGGCAGTGGTCCTACGAGCAGTACTTC,CASSSHPVGGQWSYEQYF
TRBV3-1/TRBV3-2,TRBJ2-5,TRBD2,once,TGTGCCAGCAGCCGAGCGGGAGGGCCCTTTTCAGAGACCCAGTACTTC,CASSRAGGPFSETQYF